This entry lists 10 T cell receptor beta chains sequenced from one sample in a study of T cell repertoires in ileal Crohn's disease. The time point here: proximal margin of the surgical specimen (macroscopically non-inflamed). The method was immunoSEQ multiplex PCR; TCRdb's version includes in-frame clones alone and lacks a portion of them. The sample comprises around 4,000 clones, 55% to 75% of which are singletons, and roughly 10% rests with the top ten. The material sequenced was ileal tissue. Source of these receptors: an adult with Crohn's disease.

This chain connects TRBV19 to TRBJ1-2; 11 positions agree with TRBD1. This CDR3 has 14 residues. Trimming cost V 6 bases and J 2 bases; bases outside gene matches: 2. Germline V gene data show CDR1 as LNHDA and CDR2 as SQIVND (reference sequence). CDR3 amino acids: CASRRTGGNYGYTF. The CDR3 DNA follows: TGTGCCAGTAGGAGGACAGGGGGCAACTATGGCTACACCTTC.

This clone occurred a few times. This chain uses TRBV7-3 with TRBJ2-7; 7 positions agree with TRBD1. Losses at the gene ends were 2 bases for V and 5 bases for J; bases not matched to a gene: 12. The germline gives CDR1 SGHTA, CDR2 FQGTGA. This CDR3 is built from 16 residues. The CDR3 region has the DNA TGTGCCAGCAGCTTAGCGTTCGACAGGGCGGTTAACGAGCAGTACTTC. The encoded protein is CASSLAFDRAVNEQYF.

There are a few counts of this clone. The CDR3 is CASSLVRLAPVKYF. The CDR3 coding sequence is TGTGCCAGCAGCTTAGTTCGGTTGGCGCCCGTGAAGTACTTC. The chain recombines TRBV7-2 with TRBJ2-4; D uncertain. Germline V CDR1 and CDR2: SGHTA, FQGNSA. V was pared by 1 base and J by 14 bases, with 18 bases between. The CDR3 spans 14 residues.

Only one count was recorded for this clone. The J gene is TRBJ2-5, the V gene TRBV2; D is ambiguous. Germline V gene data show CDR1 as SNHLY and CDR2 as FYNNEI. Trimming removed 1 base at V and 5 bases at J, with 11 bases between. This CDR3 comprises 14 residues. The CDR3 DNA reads TGTGCCAGCAGTGAAGAGTTCCTACGGGAGACCCAGTACTTC. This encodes CASSEEFLRETQYF. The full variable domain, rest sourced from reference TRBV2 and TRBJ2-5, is EPEVTQTPSHQVTQMGQEVILRCVPISNHLYFYWYRQILGQKVEFLVSFYNNEISEKSEIFDDQFSVERPDGSNFTLKIRSTKLEDSAMYFCASSEEFLRETQYFGPGTRLLVL.

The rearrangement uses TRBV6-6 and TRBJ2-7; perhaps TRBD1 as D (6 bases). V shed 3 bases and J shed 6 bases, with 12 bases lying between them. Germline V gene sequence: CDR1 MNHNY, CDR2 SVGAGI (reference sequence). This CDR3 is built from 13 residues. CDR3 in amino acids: CASSYTGRSEQYF. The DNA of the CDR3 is TGTGCCAGCAGTTATACAGGGAGATCCGAGCAGTACTTC.

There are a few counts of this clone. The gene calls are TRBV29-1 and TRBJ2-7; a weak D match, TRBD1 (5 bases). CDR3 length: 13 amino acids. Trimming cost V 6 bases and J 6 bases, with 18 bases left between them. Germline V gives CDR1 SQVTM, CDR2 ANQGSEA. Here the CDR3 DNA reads TGCAGCGTGGCCCACAGGACGGACGGCGAGCAGTACTTC. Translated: CSVAHRTDGEQYF.

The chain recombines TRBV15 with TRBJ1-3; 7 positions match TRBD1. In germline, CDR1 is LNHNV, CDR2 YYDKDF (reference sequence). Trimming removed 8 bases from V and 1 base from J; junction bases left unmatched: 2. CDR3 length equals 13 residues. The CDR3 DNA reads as TGTGCCACCGCGACAGGGTCTGGAAACACCATATATTTT. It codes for CATATGSGNTIYF.

The CDR3 here is CASSRSGGTDTQYF. DNA of the CDR3: TGTGCCAGCTCCAGGAGCGGGGGCACAGATACGCAGTATTTT. This chain connects TRBV14 to TRBJ2-3, with 7 bases lining up with TRBD2. Unmatched junction bases numbered 6, after V lost 8 bases and J lost 1 base. CDR1 and CDR2 (germline): SGHDN, FVKESK. The CDR3 sequence is 14 residues long.

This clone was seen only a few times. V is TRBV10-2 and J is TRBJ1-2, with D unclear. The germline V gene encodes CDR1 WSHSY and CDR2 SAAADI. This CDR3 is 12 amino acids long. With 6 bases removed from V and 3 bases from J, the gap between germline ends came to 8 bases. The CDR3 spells CASRGKDYGYTF. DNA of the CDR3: TGCGCCAGCAGGGGTAAGGACTATGGCTACACCTTC.

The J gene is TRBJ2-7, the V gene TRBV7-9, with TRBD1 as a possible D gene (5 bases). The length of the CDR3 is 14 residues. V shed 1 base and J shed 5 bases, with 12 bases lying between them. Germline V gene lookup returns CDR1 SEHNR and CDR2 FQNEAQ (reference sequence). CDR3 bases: TGTGCCAGCAGCTTAGGGGCAGGGCTGGACGAGCAGTACTTC. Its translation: CASSLGAGLDEQYF. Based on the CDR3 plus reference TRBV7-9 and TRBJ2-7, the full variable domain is DTGVSQNPRHKITKRGQNVTFRCDPISEHNRLYWYRQTLGQGPEFLTYFQNEAQLEKSRLLSDRFSAERPKGSFSTLEIQRTEQGDSAMYLCASSLGAGLDEQYFGPGTRLTVT.